The 3 T cell receptor beta chains reported below all come from one sample, sequenced in a study of cytomegalovirus exposure and HLA in healthy donors. Primers for the PCR totalled 60 Vbeta and 13 Jbeta. Profiled with immunoSEQ multiplex PCR; TCRdb holds only in-frame clones, not every one. This table has about 190,000 clones, roughly 80% appearing once. The sample was PBMCs. The receptors shown here come from a man aged 50 or older in good health and CMV-seronegative.

This clone showed up just a few times. The chain combines TRBV21-1 with TRBJ1-5; TRBD1, the table's D call, lacks a check against the DNA. TRBV21-1 is given as a pseudogene. The CDR3 is 12 amino acids. CDR3 bases: TGTGCCAGCAGCAGGGCCGGTCAGCCCCAGCATTTT. Residues: CASSRAGQPQHF.

The V and J genes are TRBV7-8 and TRBJ2-1; D might be TRBD1 (5 bases). Germline assignment: CDR1 SGHVS and CDR2 FQNEAQ. This CDR3 is 14 amino acids long. Between the trimmed V and J ends, which lost 0 bases and 3 bases, there was a span of 6 bases. The CDR3 here is CASSLATVYNEQFF. As DNA, the CDR3 is TGTGCCAGCAGCTTAGCGACAGTCTACAATGAGCAGTTCTTC. Full variable domain (missing parts from reference TRBV7-8 and TRBJ2-1): GAGVSQSPRYKVAKRGQDVALRCDPISGHVSLFWYQQALGQGPEFLTYFQNEAQLDKSGLPSDRFFAERPEGSVSTLKIQRTQQEDSAVYLCASSLATVYNEQFFGPGTRLTVL.

The rearrangement joins TRBV5-1 to TRBJ2-2, with 8 bases fitting TRBD1. Germline loops: CDR1 SGHRS, CDR2 YFSETQ. The CDR3 covers 16 residues. J gave up 6 bases and V 0 bases, and 7 bases lay outside the gene matches. CDR3 sequence (DNA): TGCGCCAGCAGCTTGGATGGACAGGGAGGATCCGGGGAGCTGTTTTTT. Translation: CASSLDGQGGSGELFF.